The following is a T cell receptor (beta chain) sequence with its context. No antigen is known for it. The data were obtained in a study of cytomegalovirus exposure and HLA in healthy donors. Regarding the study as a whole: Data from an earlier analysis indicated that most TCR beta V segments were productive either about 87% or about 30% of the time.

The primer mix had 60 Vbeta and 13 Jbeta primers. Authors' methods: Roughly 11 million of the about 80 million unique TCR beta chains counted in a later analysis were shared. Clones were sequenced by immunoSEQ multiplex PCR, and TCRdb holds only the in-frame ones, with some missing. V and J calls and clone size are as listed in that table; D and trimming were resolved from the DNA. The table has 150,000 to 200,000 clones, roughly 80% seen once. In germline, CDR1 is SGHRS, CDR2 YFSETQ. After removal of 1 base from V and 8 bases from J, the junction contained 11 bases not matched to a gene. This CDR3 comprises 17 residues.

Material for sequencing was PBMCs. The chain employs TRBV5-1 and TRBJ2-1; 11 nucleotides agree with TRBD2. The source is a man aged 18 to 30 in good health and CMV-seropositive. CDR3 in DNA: TGCGCCAGCAGCTTGCGCCCACGGACTAGCGGGTGGGATGAGCAGTTCTTC. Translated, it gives CASSLRPRTSGWDEQFF.